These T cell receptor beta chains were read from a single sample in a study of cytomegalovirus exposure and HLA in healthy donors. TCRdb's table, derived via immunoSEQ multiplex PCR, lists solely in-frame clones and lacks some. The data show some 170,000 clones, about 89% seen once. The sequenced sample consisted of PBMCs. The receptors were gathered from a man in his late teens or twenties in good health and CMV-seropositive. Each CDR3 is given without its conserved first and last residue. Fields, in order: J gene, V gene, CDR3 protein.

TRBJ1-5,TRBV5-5,ASSLTGQGNQPQH
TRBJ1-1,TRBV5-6,ASSFFTGLPNTEAF
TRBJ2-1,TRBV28,ASTSGLTNLHYEQF
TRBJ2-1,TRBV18,ASSQMGQIFYNEQF
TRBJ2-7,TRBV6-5,ASSSPGGYEQY
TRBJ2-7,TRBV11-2,ASSLEGGLAPTYEQY
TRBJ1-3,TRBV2,ASSPDSSSGNTIY
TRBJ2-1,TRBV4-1,ASSQDMAGGPIAEQF
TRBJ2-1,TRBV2,ASSVTGDPYNEQF
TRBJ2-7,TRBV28,ASSTSGQFYEQY
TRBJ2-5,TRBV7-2,ASSLASWYSLQETQY
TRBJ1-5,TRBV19,ASSTTGNPIQPQH
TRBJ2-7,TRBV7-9,ASGTGVDEQY
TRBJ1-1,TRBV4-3,ASPHRGGTEAF
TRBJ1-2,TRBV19,ASREETYGYT
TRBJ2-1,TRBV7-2,ASSFWSGSDEQF
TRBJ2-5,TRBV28,ASSLLAGGLETQY
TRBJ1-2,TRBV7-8,ASSLARDSNYGYT
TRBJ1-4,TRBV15,ATSKTGLGNEKLF
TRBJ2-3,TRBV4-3,ASSQDREVSFLDTQY
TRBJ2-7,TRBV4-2,ASSPDSYEQY
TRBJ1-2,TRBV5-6,ASSSIFPGQGAGGYT
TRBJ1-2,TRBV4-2,ASSQVAGSGYT
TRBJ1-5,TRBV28,ASSTVKTGWNQPQH
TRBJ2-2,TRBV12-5,ASGLRTGLGGTGELF
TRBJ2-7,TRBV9,ASSVGGESSYEQY
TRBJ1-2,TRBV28,ASSLIGGALGYT
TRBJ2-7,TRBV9,ASSAGLAGGSYEQY
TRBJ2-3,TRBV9,ASSRQPRDTQY
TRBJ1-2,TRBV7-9,ASSPGGENT
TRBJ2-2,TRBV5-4,ASSFGGGASTGELF
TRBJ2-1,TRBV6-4,ASSDETSGYNEQF
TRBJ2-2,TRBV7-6,ASRPSQGFTGELF
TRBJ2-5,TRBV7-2,ASSLGGVARETQY
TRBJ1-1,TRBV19,ASMEGTEAF
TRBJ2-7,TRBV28,ASSLRTGNASYEQY
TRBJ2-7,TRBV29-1,SVSTGSYEQY
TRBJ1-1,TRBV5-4,ASSPSGGKAEAF
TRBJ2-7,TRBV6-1,AGGSYSYEQY
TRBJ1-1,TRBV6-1,ASSGIPGVTEAF
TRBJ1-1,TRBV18,ASSPGDEAF
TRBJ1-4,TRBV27,ASSQDPDRGAEKLF
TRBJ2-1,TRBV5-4,ASSSPTSGRPNEQF
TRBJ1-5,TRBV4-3,ASSQEQNQPQH
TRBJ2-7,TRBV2,ASTTTGITYEQY